The sequence of this T cell receptor (beta chain) was determined in a study of T cells after somatic rescue of genetic block. The CDR3 is 15 amino acids. Germline V gene lookup returns CDR1 SGDLS and CDR2 YYNGEE. Method: immunoSEQ multiplex PCR; TCRdb's copy keeps in-frame clones and lacks some. The profile shows about 67,000 clones, 90% to 95% of them singletons. Remarks on this clone: At one end the junction does not follow the germline gene, possibly because of a read error. This sample includes further DNA sequences coding for the same CDR3.

This TCR derives from a man aged 40-50 years. This chain uses TRBV9 with TRBJ1-5; D is undetermined. Sequenced input: peripheral blood mononuclear cells (PBMCs). In DNA, the CDR3 is TGCGCCAGCAGCGCGGGAGTCAATAGCAATCAGCCCCAGCATTTT. Translation gives CASSAGVNSNQPQHF. The whole variable domain, filled in from reference TRBV9 and TRBJ1-5, reads DSGVTQTPKHLITATGQRVTLRCSPRSGDLSVYWYQQSLDQGLQFLIQYYNGEERAKGNILERFSAQQFPDLHSELNLSSLELGDSALYFCASSAGVNSNQPQHFGDGTRLSIL.